This TCR beta chain was captured in a study of CD8 T cells in Susac syndrome (dated by TCRdb to the late 2010s). Turning to the overall study: Whether CD8+ T cell activation and differentiation in Susac syndrome was antigen driven was tested using repertoire sequencing. Overall results and qualifications from the work: The number of individuals in the TCR sequencing and HLA analysis was acknowledged as relatively small.

Reading from cysteine to phenylalanine, the CDR3 counts 14 amino acids. Of the read, only the CDR3 DNA is kept; its 42 bases are in frame from base 1. The V end loses 5 bases and the J end loses 4 bases, and a stretch of 12 bases separates them. CDR1 SEHNR and CDR2 FQNEAQ were looked up in the germline V gene (reference sequence). High-throughput TCR beta sequencing profiled peripheral blood CD8+ and CD4+ T cells from healthy donors, Susac syndrome patients and multiple sclerosis patients. The healthy donors served as controls matched for age and sex. Bulk CD8+ and CD4+ T cells were purified by magnetic negative isolation, whereas CD8+ TEMRA cells were enriched by FACS. Blood was collected in EDTA tubes and processed within 24 hours, with PBMCs isolated through density gradient centrifugation. PBMCs intended for TCR sequencing were cryopreserved in liquid nitrogen and thawed later in a water bath at 37 degrees C. A purity of at least 90% was achieved for sorted or isolated CD4+, CD8+ and CD8+ TEMRA cells.

As concerns this clonotype: Its antigen remains undetermined. Base qualities are not at hand, and no much larger clone is one base apart.

RNA was extracted using the RNeasy kit, and about 0.45 to 1 ug of the RNA was reverse transcribed with random hexamers. The immunoSEQ multiplex PCR assay, covering 54 Vbeta and 13 Jbeta segments, was used to amplify TCR beta CDR3 regions. To correct PCR amplification bias, a synthetic template baseline was used for both primer optimization and computational correction. The original pipeline was this. Reads were annotated to V, D and J genes per IMGT and analyzed with immunoSEQ Analyzer, keeping only productive sequences. Clonality was computed as one minus Shannon entropy normalized by log2 of the number of productive unique sequences. For each patient and control, public and private clones were evaluated within the 100 most prevalent clones. Clones were defined as Susac-specific if absent from the healthy and MS cohorts, from roughly 1,100 published viral clones and from other ImmuneACCESS disease sequences. In TCRdb, the public reads were trimmed at Q25 with fastp and aligned with MiXCR, with productive beta chains retained. Under each unique CDR3 protein, matching rows form one entry showing the most common genes and DNA. The V and J calls shown here were made by TCRdb, not taken from the authors' results. This sample gives under 200,000 distinct CDR3 sequences in total; around 96% of them show up just once. The ten biggest clones cover roughly 0.14% of the sample.

Sequences were obtained from CD4+ T cells from PBMCs. Rearrangement joined TRBV7-9 to TRBJ2-1; the D region possibly corresponds to TRBD1 (6 bases align). This receptor was obtained from a human donor in good health. The CDR3 here reads CASSESDRYNEQFF. The sequenced DNA: TGTGCCAGCAGCGAATCCGACAGGTACAATGAGCAGTTCTTC.